The 18 T cell receptor beta chains reported below all come from one sample, sequenced in a study of T cells in Graves' hyperthyroidism and ophthalmopathy. Amplified TCR beta CDR3 regions came from RNA transcripts. First-round RT-PCR targeting the TCR CDR3 was performed with the HTBI primer set. TCRdb re-analysed the multiplex PCR reads in MiXCR, keeping a single row per CDR3 protein. The sample records nearly 600,000 distinct CDR3 sequences, approximately 15% being singletons. Material for sequencing was blood. Receptors were obtained from a woman under 40 with Graves' hyperthyroidism that later progressed to Graves' ophthalmopathy.

At least ten counts were recorded for this clonotype. The chain couples TRBV7-2 to TRBJ2-5; 11 nucleotides match TRBD2. There are 18 residues in the CDR3. V gave up 4 bases and J gave up 2 bases; unmatched junction bases: 12. CDR1 and CDR2 from the germline V gene are SGHTA and FQGNSA. The DNA of the CDR3 is TGTGCCAGCAGCTCCCAGCGGGGGGCTAGCGGGGGGCAAGAGACCCAGTACTTC. Its protein is CASSSQRGASGGQETQYF.

On this clonotype: At one end the junction does not follow the germline gene, possibly because of a read error. This chain uses TRBV5-4 with TRBJ2-7; D not resolved. Germline-derived CDR1 and CDR2 are SGHNT and YYREEE (reference sequence). CDR3 size: 14 residues. CDR3: CASNLVDLSHEQYF. The CDR3 bases are TGTGCCAGCAACTTGGTTGACCTCAGCCACGAACAGTACTTC.

There are many counts of this clonotype. The rearrangement uses TRBV20-1 and TRBJ1-5; D is unresolved. Germline CDR1 is DFQATT and CDR2 is SNEGSKA (reference sequence). Trimming took off 0 bases at V and 4 bases at J, with 10 bases between the two ends. The CDR3 runs 14 residues. CDR3 residues: CSAREGGKNQPQHF. In DNA form, the CDR3 reads TGCAGTGCTAGAGAGGGCGGGAAGAATCAGCCCCAGCATTTT.

This clonotype was recorded at least ten times. A junction end diverges from the germline sequence, so it may reflect a read error. The chain employs TRBV28 and TRBJ1-1, with TRBD1 matching over 9 bases. Germline lookup yields CDR1 MDHEN and CDR2 SYDVKM. The length of the CDR3 is 15 residues. CDR3 loop: CASSTGQGLGTEASF. In nucleotides, the CDR3 is TGTGCCAGCAGTACAGGACAGGGGCTGGGCACTGAAGCTTCCTTT.

This clonotype was recorded at least ten times. The J gene is TRBJ1-1, the V gene TRBV28, with D hard to call. This CDR3 region has 13 residues. CDR1 and CDR2 from the germline V gene are MDHEN and SYDVKM. V was cut by 6 bases and J by 0 bases, with 8 bases left in between. This CDR3 is CASRPVMNTEAFF. The CDR3 bases are TGTGCCAGCAGGCCAGTAATGAACACTGAAGCTTTCTTT.

This clonotype was seen repeatedly, ten times or more. This chain connects TRBV15 to TRBJ2-1; the match to TRBD2 covers 10 bases. The CDR3 covers 17 residues. In germline, CDR1 is LNHNV, CDR2 YYDKDF (reference sequence). Trimming took 0 bases from V and 7 from J; bases not matched to a gene: 9. Written as DNA, the CDR3 is TGTGCCACCAGCAGAGATCGGAAACTAGCGGGAAGGAATGAGCAGTTCTTC. Protein sequence: CATSRDRKLAGRNEQFF. The complete variable domain, with remaining parts taken from reference TRBV15 and TRBJ2-1, reads DAMVIQNPRYQVTQFGKPVTLSCSQTLNHNVMYWYQQKSSQAPKLLFHYYDKDFNNEADTPDNFQSRRPNTSFCFLDIRSPGLGDTAMYLCATSRDRKLAGRNEQFFGPGTRLTVL.

This clonotype was picked up a small number of times. Here the CDR3 omits its conserved ending phenylalanine or tryptophan, so a read error is the likely source. The chain joins TRBV20-1 to TRBJ1-4; no reliable D call. V lost 2 bases and J lost 3, with 10 bases in between. The CDR3 loop spans 14 amino acids. Germline V CDR1 and CDR2: DFQATT, SNEGSKA (reference sequence). CDR3 amino acids: CSARTAQANEKLFS. The CDR3 coding sequence is TGCAGTGCTAGAACCGCCCAAGCTAATGAAAAACTGTTTTCT.

This clonotype was counted a few times. The chain recombines TRBV12-3 or TRBV12-4 with TRBJ2-6; D is ambiguous. V lost 2 bases, J lost 0 bases, and 8 bases lay in between. The CDR3 is made up of 16 amino acids. The CDR3 coding sequence is TGTGCCAGCAGTTTATACCTGAGCTCTGGGGCCAACGTCCTGACTTTC. It codes for CASSLYLSSGANVLTF.

This clonotype was seen repeatedly, ten times or more. The chain combines TRBV30 with TRBJ2-3; D perhaps matches TRBD2 (6 bases). Germline CDR1 and CDR2: GTSNPN and SVGIG (reference sequence). The CDR3 sequence is 13 residues long. V was pared by 0 bases and J by 4 bases, with 8 bases between. CDR3 in amino acids: CAWSVSGADTQYF. The CDR3 DNA reads TGTGCCTGGAGTGTATCGGGAGCAGATACGCAGTATTTT. The whole variable domain, remainder taken from reference TRBV30 and TRBJ2-3, is SQTIHQWPATLVQPVGSPLSLECTVEGTSNPNLYWYRQAAGRGLQLLFYSVGIGQISSEVPQNLSASRPQDRQFILSSKKLLLSDSGFYLCAWSVSGADTQYFGPGTRLTVL.

In its sample, this clonotype was seen a few times. The CDR3 loop is CASSLRANSYNEQFF. CDR3 nucleotide sequence: TGCGCCAGCAGCTTAAGAGCCAACTCCTACAATGAGCAGTTCTTC. This chain connects TRBV5-1 to TRBJ2-1; D is uncertain. The germline CDR1 and CDR2 sequences are SGHRS and YFSETQ. This CDR3 contains 15 residues. V was cut by 2 bases and J by 0 bases, with 9 bases left in between.

This clonotype was counted ten times or more. This chain connects TRBV15 to TRBJ2-7; a weak D match, TRBD2 (5 bases). V shed 9 bases and J shed 1 base, with 16 bases lying between them. This CDR3 has 14 residues. Looked up from germline, CDR1 is LNHNV and CDR2 is YYDKDF (reference sequence). The CDR3 here is CATAENLLSYEQYF. CDR3 DNA sequence: TGTGCCACAGCGGAGAACCTTCTTTCCTACGAGCAGTACTTC.

This clonotype was observed at least ten times. This chain joins TRBV20-1 and TRBJ1-1; 12 bases align to TRBD1. V gave up 3 bases and J gave up 4 bases; unmatched junction bases: 0. CDR1 is DFQATT, CDR2 SNEGSKA, per germline (reference sequence). CDR3 length: 13 amino acids. CDR3 protein: CSARGQGATEAFF. The CDR3 coding sequence is TGCAGTGCTAGGGGACAGGGGGCCACTGAAGCTTTCTTT.

This clonotype was recorded at least ten times. V usage is TRBV11-1 and J usage is TRBJ2-7; TRBD2 agrees at 8 bases. Losses at the gene ends were 5 bases for V and 4 bases for J; bases not matched to a gene: 10. The CDR3 has 15 amino acids. CDR1 is SGHAT and CDR2 is FQDESV in the germline V gene (reference sequence). This chain's CDR3 is CASSPYSGMRYEQYF. The DNA for the CDR3 is TGTGCCAGCAGCCCTTATAGCGGGATGAGGTACGAGCAGTACTTC.

Many counts were recorded for this clonotype. The chain recombines TRBV2 with TRBJ1-5, with a tentative D call TRBD1 (6 bases). Germline CDR1 SNHLY, CDR2 FYNNEI. With 2 bases removed from V and 2 bases from J, the gap between germline ends came to 10 bases. The CDR3 has 15 amino acids. The DNA for the CDR3 is TGTGCCAGCAGTGAATCGGGGGGCGGCAATCAGCCCCAGCATTTT. Its protein product is CASSESGGGNQPQHF. The variable domain in full, completed from reference TRBV2 and TRBJ1-5, reads EPEVTQTPSHQVTQMGQEVILRCVPISNHLYFYWYRQILGQKVEFLVSFYNNEISEKSEIFDDQFSVERPDGSNFTLKIRSTKLEDSAMYFCASSESGGGNQPQHFGDGTRLSIL.

This sequence joins TRBV3-1 and TRBJ2-1; TRBD2 is a possible D gene (6 bases). The V and J ends lost 6 bases and 5 bases respectively, with 11 bases between them. Per germline, CDR1 LGHDT and CDR2 YNNKEL (reference sequence). The CDR3 loop spans 13 amino acids. As DNA, the CDR3 is TGTGCCAGCAGTGGCGGCGGGGACAATGAGCAGTTCTTC. Amino acids: CASSGGGDNEQFF.

This clonotype was recorded many times. V usage is TRBV10-3 and J usage is TRBJ2-5; D unresolved. The CDR3 consists of 14 residues. V lost 3 bases and J 5 bases, leaving 13 bases between the germline ends. Germline CDR1 and CDR2: ENHRY and SYGVKD. The DNA for the CDR3 is TGTGCCATCAGTGAACTGGCCAACTGGGAGACCCAGTACTTC. It yields the protein CAISELANWETQYF.

The sample holds many counts of this clonotype. V and J are TRBV3-1 and TRBJ2-7, with a weak D call TRBD1 (6 bases). V was trimmed by 0 bases and J by 3 bases, leaving 12 bases between them. Germline assignment: CDR1 LGHDT and CDR2 YNNKEL (reference sequence). The CDR3 loop spans 15 amino acids. For the CDR3, the DNA is TGTGCCAGCAGCCAAGAAGAGGGGACAAGCTACGAGCAGTACTTC. It yields the protein CASSQEEGTSYEQYF.

Many counts were recorded for this clonotype. The chain uses TRBV3-1 and TRBJ2-3; D is ambiguous. The CDR3 is made up of 15 amino acids. V shed 2 bases and J shed 0 bases, with 9 bases lying between them. CDR1 is LGHDT, CDR2 YNNKEL, per germline (reference sequence). The CDR3 DNA reads TGTGCCAGCAGCCAAAACCAAGGGAGCACAGATACGCAGTATTTT. Protein sequence: CASSQNQGSTDTQYF.